Below are 16 T cell receptor beta chains sequenced from a single sample in a study of long-term antiretroviral therapy in people with HIV. Sequencing relied on immunoSEQ assay v3.0, run at survey level. Clones were sequenced by immunoSEQ multiplex PCR, and TCRdb holds only the in-frame ones, with some missing. There are 20,000 to 25,000 clones in the sample; 85% occur only once, and 3.9% lies in the top ten. Sequencing used unsorted PBMCs, obtained about 4 years after starting antiretroviral therapy. Source of these receptors: a man in his late teens or twenties with HIV.

The chain has TRBV11-2 and TRBJ1-2; D is ambiguous. This CDR3 contains 14 residues. The germline gives CDR1 SGHAT, CDR2 FQNNGV. The V and J ends lost 2 bases and 1 base respectively, with 8 bases between them. Here the CDR3 DNA reads TGTGCCAGCAGCTTAAGGGAGTATAACTATGGCTACACCTTC. Amino acids: CASSLREYNYGYTF.

This chain connects TRBV6-6 to TRBJ2-7; 10 bases are a match to TRBD1. Germline V gene lookup returns CDR1 MNHNY and CDR2 SVGAGI (reference sequence). The V segment lost 3 bases and the J segment 3 bases; nucleotides outside the gene matches: 8. The CDR3 is made up of 16 amino acids. CDR3 loop: CASSYNPRTGGYEQYF. For the CDR3, the DNA is TGTGCCAGCAGTTATAACCCGAGGACAGGGGGCTACGAGCAGTACTTC.

This chain links TRBV28 with TRBJ1-4; 9 bases match TRBD1. The CDR3 runs 16 residues. The germline gives CDR1 MDHEN, CDR2 SYDVKM. V was clipped by 5 bases and J by 0 bases; unmatched bases: 4. The CDR3 DNA follows: TGTGCCAGCAGTCCACAGGGGGCGACAACTAATGAAAAACTGTTTTTT. Amino acids: CASSPQGATTNEKLFF.

The V and J genes are TRBV29-1 and TRBJ2-5, with 9 bases identical to TRBD1. CDR3 size: 14 residues. Trimming cost V 4 bases and J 5 bases; bases outside gene matches: 8. Per the germline V gene, CDR1 is SQVTM and CDR2 is ANQGSEA. In DNA form, the CDR3 reads TGCAGCGTTGCGACAGGGGGGTCGGCCGAGACCCAGTACTTC. This gives the protein CSVATGGSAETQYF.

V and J are TRBV28 and TRBJ1-1; TRBD1 matches at 11 bases. With V trimmed by 6 bases and J by 2 bases, 8 bases remained unmatched. Germline V gene lookup returns CDR1 MDHEN and CDR2 SYDVKM. The CDR3 extends over 16 amino acids. CDR3 in amino acids: CASSSTGTGGNTEAFF. CDR3 sequence (DNA): TGTGCCAGCAGCTCTACCGGGACAGGGGGAAACACTGAAGCTTTCTTT.

The chain joins TRBV7-6 to TRBJ2-3; D possibly corresponds to TRBD2 (5 bases). Germline lookup yields CDR1 SGHVS and CDR2 FNYEAQ. The CDR3 has 17 amino acids. V was trimmed by 2 bases and J by 1 base, leaving 16 bases between them. For the CDR3, the DNA is TGTGCCAGCAGCTTAAAAATCGAAGCGGATGGCACAGATACGCAGTATTTT. It encodes CASSLKIEADGTDTQYF.

The J gene is TRBJ1-3, the V gene TRBV7-8, with D perhaps matching TRBD1 (5 bases). The V gene's germline CDR1 is SGHVS and CDR2 FQNEAQ. This CDR3 has 15 amino acids. Trimming stripped 2 bases from V and 0 bases from J, with 8 bases between. The CDR3 DNA follows: TGTGCCAGCAGCTTACAGGGCTACTCTGGAAACACCATATATTTT. Residues: CASSLQGYSGNTIYF.

The sample holds a few counts of this clone. V and J are TRBV5-1 and TRBJ1-2; tentative D call: TRBD1 (5 bases). The CDR3 runs 14 residues. V lost 2 bases and J 8 bases, leaving 16 bases between the germline ends. Germline values: CDR1 SGHRS, CDR2 YFSETQ. CDR3 in amino acids: CASSFDTGAGGYTF. Written as DNA, the CDR3 is TGCGCCAGCAGCTTCGATACCGGGGCTGGAGGCTACACCTTC.

CDR3 amino acids: CASSGQTQPQHF. DNA for the CDR3: TGTGCCAGTAGTGGACAGACACAGCCCCAGCATTTT. The chain combines TRBV19 with TRBJ1-5, with a weak D call TRBD1 (6 bases). CDR1 is LNHDA, CDR2 SQIVND, per germline (reference sequence). CDR3 length equals 12 residues. Trimming cost V 5 bases and J 7 bases, with 9 bases left between them.

The J gene is TRBJ1-5, the V gene TRBV19; D unclear. V gave up 5 bases and J gave up 3 bases, with 11 bases separating them. Germline-derived CDR1 and CDR2 are LNHDA and SQIVND (reference sequence). The CDR3 length is 14 residues. The CDR3 sequence is CASSEGRYNQPQHF. For the CDR3, the DNA is TGTGCCAGTAGTGAAGGACGGTACAATCAGCCCCAGCATTTT.

This chain joins TRBV28 and TRBJ2-5, with no clear D. Trimming cost V 5 bases and J 8 bases, with 12 bases left between them. The CDR3 is 12 residues long. The germline CDR1 and CDR2 sequences are MDHEN and SYDVKM. Here the CDR3 DNA reads TGTGCCAGCAGTGGGCAGTTCGAAACCCAGTACTTC. Its protein is CASSGQFETQYF.

The chain has TRBV2 and TRBJ1-2; D unresolved. The germline V gene has CDR1 SNHLY and CDR2 FYNNEI. The V end lost 4 bases, the J end lost 0 bases, and 6 bases lay between the germline ends. CDR3 length equals 13 residues. The CDR3 DNA reads TGTGCCAGCAGTGGAGGACCTAACTATGGCTACACCTTC. Encoded protein: CASSGGPNYGYTF. Combining the CDR3 with reference TRBV2 and TRBJ1-2 gives the whole variable domain EPEVTQTPSHQVTQMGQEVILRCVPISNHLYFYWYRQILGQKVEFLVSFYNNEISEKSEIFDDQFSVERPDGSNFTLKIRSTKLEDSAMYFCASSGGPNYGYTFGSGTRLTVV.

The rearrangement uses TRBV11-2 and TRBJ1-4; the D gene is possibly TRBD1 (5 bases). Germline CDR1 SGHAT, CDR2 FQNNGV. CDR3 length equals 17 residues. Trimming cost V 7 bases and J 5 bases, with 23 bases left between them. DNA of the CDR3: TGTGCCAGCACCCGTTTTCCCGGGGCGCTCTCCAATGAAAAACTGTTTTTT. It translates to CASTRFPGALSNEKLFF.

The J gene is TRBJ1-3, the V gene TRBV7-2, with D hard to call. The germline gives CDR1 SGHTA, CDR2 FQGNSA. CDR3 length: 14 residues. The CDR3 sequence is CANARSSAGNTIYF. The CDR3 DNA follows: TGTGCAAACGCCCGGAGTTCGGCTGGAAACACCATATATTTT.

The chain uses TRBV6-5 and TRBJ1-1; unclear D gene. Trimming left V 5 bases short and J 0 bases short, with 4 bases between. CDR3 size: 12 residues. Germline lookup yields CDR1 MNHEY and CDR2 SVGAGI. The CDR3 sequence: CASSHLNTEAFF. CDR3 coding DNA: TGTGCCAGCAGTCATCTGAACACTGAAGCTTTCTTT.

This chain joins TRBV10-1 and TRBJ2-5, with D unresolved. The germline CDR1 and CDR2 sequences are WNHNN and SYGVQD (reference sequence). The germline V and J ends were trimmed by 0 bases and 2 bases, with 13 bases remaining between them. CDR3 length equals 16 residues. CDR3 sequence (DNA): TGCGCCAGCAGTGAGTCGTCAGGAACGGAACAAGAGACCCAGTACTTC. This translates into CASSESSGTEQETQYF.